These 13 T cell receptor beta chains share one sample of origin, sequenced in a study of cytomegalovirus exposure and HLA in healthy donors. With 60 Vbeta and 13 Jbeta primers, the PCR was carried out. Repertoires were generated with immunoSEQ multiplex PCR, while TCRdb's copy carries only in-frame clones and drops some. The data hold 150,000 to 200,000 clones, with roughly four fifths observed a single time. The sample was PBMCs. These receptors came from a female donor in good health and CMV-seronegative.

The genes are TRBV7-9 and TRBJ1-3; D uncertain. This CDR3 comprises 15 residues. Germline CDR1 and CDR2: SEHNR and FQNEAQ (reference sequence). V was cut by 5 bases and J by 0 bases, with 11 bases left in between. The CDR3 coding sequence is TGTGCCAGCAGCCAATCTTCGAGCTCTGGAAACACCATATATTTT. Translation: CASSQSSSSGNTIYF.

The genes are TRBV7-3 and TRBJ2-7, with 7 bases lining up with TRBD2. Germline V gene data show CDR1 as SGHTA and CDR2 as FQGTGA. The CDR3 loop spans 15 amino acids. V dropped 3 bases and J dropped 1; count of bases not matched to a gene: 6. CDR3 sequence (DNA): TGTGCCAGCAGCTTGGGAGGGGACGGGTCCTACGAGCAGTACTTC. This sequence encodes CASSLGGDGSYEQYF. Full variable domain (outside the CDR3, taken from reference TRBV7-3 and TRBJ2-7): GAGVSQTPSNKVTEKGKYVELRCDPISGHTALYWYRQSLGQGPEFLIYFQGTGAADDSGLPNDRFFAVRPEGSVSTLKIQRTERGDSAVYLCASSLGGDGSYEQYFGPGTRLTVT.

CDR3 sequence (DNA): TGTGCCAGCAGGCAGGGGGCTAAAAATCAGCCCCAGCATTTT. Encoded protein: CASRQGAKNQPQHF. This chain joins TRBV6-5 and TRBJ1-5, with 8 nucleotides matching TRBD1. V lost 6 bases to trimming and J lost 4 bases; unmatched junction nucleotides: 5. Germline-derived CDR1 and CDR2 are MNHEY and SVGAGI. CDR3 size: 14 residues.

The V gene is TRBV7-9, the J gene TRBJ2-3, with D tentatively TRBD1 (6 bases). The CDR3 is 15 residues long. Germline V lookup: CDR1 SEHNR, CDR2 FQNEAQ (reference sequence). The V and J ends lost 5 bases and 1 base respectively, with 13 bases between them. CDR3 sequence (DNA): TGTGCCAGCAGCCTCCAGGACAGCCGCACAGATACGCAGTATTTT. Translated, it gives CASSLQDSRTDTQYF.

The chain has TRBV27 and TRBJ1-6; no firm D call. Germline CDR1 MNHEY, CDR2 SMNVEV (reference sequence). The CDR3 consists of 14 residues. V shed 4 bases and J shed 6 bases, with 10 bases lying between them. CDR3 sequence: CASSYGRGNSPLHF. CDR3 coding DNA: TGTGCCAGCAGTTATGGCAGAGGTAATTCACCCCTCCACTTT.

As for this clone: This specimen includes other DNA sequences encoding the same CDR3. The rearrangement uses TRBV7-6 and TRBJ2-5; weak D call: TRBD1 (6 bases). The ends were cut back, 5 bases at V and 5 bases at J, with 18 bases in the middle. The germline V gene has CDR1 SGHVS and CDR2 FNYEAQ. The CDR3 runs 15 residues. The CDR3 DNA reads TGTGCCAGCAGCCTTAGACAGGCCCTGGGCGAGACCCAGTACTTC. Protein sequence: CASSLRQALGETQYF. Using reference TRBV7-6 and TRBJ2-5 for the parts outside the CDR3, the full variable domain is GAGVSQSPRYKVTKRGQDVALRCDPISGHVSLYWYRQALGQGPEFLTYFNYEAQQDKSGLPNDRFSAERPEGSISTLTIQRTEQRDSAMYRCASSLRQALGETQYFGPGTRLLVL.

V is TRBV9 and J is TRBJ1-1, with D perhaps matching TRBD1 (6 bases). The CDR3 spans 15 residues. Trimming took off 2 bases at V and 2 bases at J, with 13 bases between the two ends. In germline, CDR1 is SGDLS, CDR2 YYNGEE. CDR3 amino acids: CASSVGTTSNTEAFF. CDR3 sequence (DNA): TGTGCCAGCAGCGTGGGGACAACCTCCAACACTGAAGCTTTCTTT. The full variable domain, rest sourced from reference TRBV9 and TRBJ1-1, is DSGVTQTPKHLITATGQRVTLRCSPRSGDLSVYWYQQSLDQGLQFLIQYYNGEERAKGNILERFSAQQFPDLHSELNLSSLELGDSALYFCASSVGTTSNTEAFFGQGTRLTVV.

This clone was detected once. This chain connects TRBV5-1 to TRBJ2-5; D might be TRBD1 (5 bases). From germline, CDR1 is SGHRS and CDR2 YFSETQ. The germline V and J ends were trimmed by 7 bases and 2 bases, with 6 bases remaining between them. The CDR3 is 11 amino acids. The CDR3 spells CASSGQETQYF. Written as DNA, the CDR3 is TGCGCCAGCTCAGGGCAAGAGACCCAGTACTTC.

The chain is built from TRBV6-4 and TRBJ2-3; 7 nucleotides align to TRBD2. With 6 bases clipped from V and 0 bases from J, the junction kept 9 bases outside the gene matches. In germline, CDR1 is MRHNA, CDR2 SNTAGT. The CDR3 totals 16 residues. CDR3 sequence reads: CASSGLDHRSTDTQYF. CDR3 nucleotides: TGTGCCAGCAGCGGACTAGATCATCGTAGCACAGATACGCAGTATTTT.

There are a few counts of this clone. J is TRBJ1-2 and V is TRBV6-5; D uncertain. Looked up from germline, CDR1 is MNHEY and CDR2 is SVGAGI. V was cut by 0 bases and J by 5 bases, with 16 bases left in between. CDR3 length: 16 residues. DNA for the CDR3: TGTGCCAGCAGTTACTCGAGAGGAGGTCCAGTATATGGCTACACCTTC. Amino acids: CASSYSRGGPVYGYTF.

This clone was picked up a small number of times. As DNA, the CDR3 is TGTGCCAGCAGCTTACGGGGGGCTACCGGAGAGACCCAGTACTTC. Protein: CASSLRGATGETQYF. This chain connects TRBV7-3 to TRBJ2-5; tentative D call: TRBD2 (7 bases). Trimming cost V 2 bases and J 4 bases, with 14 bases left between them. The CDR3 has 15 residues. CDR1 SGHTA and CDR2 FQGTGA come from the germline V gene.

This clone was found once. One end of the junction is discordant with germline, which a read error may explain. This rearrangement joins TRBV7-9 to TRBJ2-7; 7 bases match TRBD1. CDR3 length equals 16 residues. Germline CDR1 reads SEHNR; CDR2 reads FQNEAQ (reference sequence). The CDR3 reads CSSSLARSGGLYEQYF. In DNA form, the CDR3 reads TGTTCCAGCAGCTTAGCTCGGTCAGGGGGATTATACGAGCAGTACTTC.

This clone turned up a few times. The J gene is TRBJ1-2, the V gene TRBV10-3; tentatively, D is TRBD1 (5 bases). The V gene's germline CDR1 is ENHRY and CDR2 SYGVKD. V was shortened by 5 bases and J by 3 bases, with 10 bases between the two germline ends. The CDR3 has 13 residues. The CDR3 DNA sequence: TGTGCCATCAGTAGCAGGGAACACTATGGCTACACCTTC. Its translation: CAISSREHYGYTF.